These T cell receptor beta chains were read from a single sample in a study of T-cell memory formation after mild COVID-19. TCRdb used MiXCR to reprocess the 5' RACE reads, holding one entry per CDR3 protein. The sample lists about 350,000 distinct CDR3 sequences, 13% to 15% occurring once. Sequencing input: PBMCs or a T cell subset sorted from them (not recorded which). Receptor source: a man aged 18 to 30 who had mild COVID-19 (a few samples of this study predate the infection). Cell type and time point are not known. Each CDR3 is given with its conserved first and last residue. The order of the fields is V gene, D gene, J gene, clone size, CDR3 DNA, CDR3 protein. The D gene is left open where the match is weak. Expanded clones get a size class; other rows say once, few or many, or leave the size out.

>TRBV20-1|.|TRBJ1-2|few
TGCAGTGTTCCGGGCTTTAATTATGGCTACACCTTC
CSVPGFNYGYTF
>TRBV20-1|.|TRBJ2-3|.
TGCAGTGCTTCCGGAGACATGGGCACAAATACGCAGTATTTT
CSASGDMGTNTQYF
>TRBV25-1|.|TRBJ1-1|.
TGTGCCAGCAGTTCCCGAGGGCAGGGAGGCACTGAAGCTTTCTTT
CASSSRGQGGTEAFF
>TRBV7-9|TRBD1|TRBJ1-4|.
TGTGCCAGCAGCCGAACAGGGGTTTACGAAAAACTGTTTTTT
CASSRTGVYEKLFF
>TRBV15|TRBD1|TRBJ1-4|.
TGTGCCACCAGCAGAGATCCTACAGGGGGCTTTGAAAAACTGTTTTTT
CATSRDPTGGFEKLFF
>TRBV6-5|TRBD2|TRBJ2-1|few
TGTGCCAGCAGACCCGCGGGGGGGTCCTACAATGAGCAGTTCTTC
CASRPAGGSYNEQFF
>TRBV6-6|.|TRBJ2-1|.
TGTGCCAGCAGTTACCCGGGCTTAGGACTGTCCCTGGGGGAGCAGTTCTTC
CASSYPGLGLSLGEQFF
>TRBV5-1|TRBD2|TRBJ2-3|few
TGCGCCAGCAGCTTGATGCTAGCGGGGGGAAGCACAGATACGCAGTATTTT
CASSLMLAGGSTDTQYF
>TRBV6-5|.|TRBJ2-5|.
TGTGCCAGCAGCCGCCTCGTCGGGGGACTTAACCAAGAGACCCAGTACTTC
CASSRLVGGLNQETQYF
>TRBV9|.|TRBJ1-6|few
TGTGCCAGCACGCGGCAGCCAAATTCACCCCTCCACTTT
CASTRQPNSPLHF
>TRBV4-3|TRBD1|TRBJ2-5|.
TGCGCCAGCAGCCAAGACGGCGCAGGGGGAGAGACCCAGTACTTC
CASSQDGAGGETQYF
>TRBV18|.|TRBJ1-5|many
TGTGCCAGCTCACCGGACGGTAATCAGCCCCAGCATTTT
CASSPDGNQPQHF
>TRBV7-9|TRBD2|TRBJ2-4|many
TGTGCCAGCAGCCGGCAAACTAGCGGACTAGCCAAAAACATTCAGTACTTC
CASSRQTSGLAKNIQYF
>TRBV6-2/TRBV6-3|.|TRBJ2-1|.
TGTGCCAGCAGAGTAGGGAGTAGCTCCTACAATGAGCAGTTCTTC
CASRVGSSSYNEQFF
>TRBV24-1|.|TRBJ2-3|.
TGTGCCACCAGTGACAACTCCGGGGGAGATACGCAGTATTTT
CATSDNSGGDTQYF
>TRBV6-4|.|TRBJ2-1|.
TGTGCCAGCAGTGAGCACGGGCGGCAGTTCTTC
CASSEHGRQFF
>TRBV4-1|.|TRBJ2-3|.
TGCGCCAGCAGCCAAGGAAACGCGGGGAAAGGCTATACGCAGTATTTT
CASSQGNAGKGYTQYF
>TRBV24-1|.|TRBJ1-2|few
TGTGCCACCAGTGATACCGACGCCCCGGGCTACACCTTC
CATSDTDAPGYTF
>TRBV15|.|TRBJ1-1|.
TGTGCCACCAGCAGAGATGGAGGACGGAACACTGAAGCTTTCTTT
CATSRDGGRNTEAFF
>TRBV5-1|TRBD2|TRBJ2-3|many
TGCGCCAGCAGCCCCGAAGCGGGGGGGCCGGTAACAGATACGCAGTATTTT
CASSPEAGGPVTDTQYF
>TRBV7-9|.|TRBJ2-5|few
TGTGCCAGCAGCCCCCGGGACATCCAAGAGACCCAGTACTTC
CASSPRDIQETQYF
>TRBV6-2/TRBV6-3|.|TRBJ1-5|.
TGTGCCAGCAGTTACGTAGGGGGTCAGCCCCAGCATTTT
CASSYVGGQPQHF
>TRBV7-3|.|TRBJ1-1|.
TGTGCCAGCAGACCTAAGACAGACGGGATGGCTTTCTTT
CASRPKTDGMAFF
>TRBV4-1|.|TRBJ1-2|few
TGCGCCAGCAGCCAACTGACATCCCGCCCGGGCTACACCTTC
CASSQLTSRPGYTF
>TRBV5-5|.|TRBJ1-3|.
TGTGCCAGCAGCTTGGTGTCAGGGCGAGAAAACACCATATATTTT
CASSLVSGRENTIYF
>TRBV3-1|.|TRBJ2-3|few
TGTGCCAGCGGATCGGGGGGCACAGATACGCAGTATTTT
CASGSGGTDTQYF
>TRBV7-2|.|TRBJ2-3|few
TGTGCCAGCAGCTCAGCTACAGATACGCAGTATTTT
CASSSATDTQYF
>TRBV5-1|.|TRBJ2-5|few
TGCGCCAGCAGCTTGGTACCAGCCCATGGGGAGACCCAGTACTTC
CASSLVPAHGETQYF
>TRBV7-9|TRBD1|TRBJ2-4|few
TGTGCCAGCAGCCCGACAGGGACGCAGTGGGAAAACATTCAGTACTTC
CASSPTGTQWENIQYF
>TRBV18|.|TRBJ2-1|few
TGTGCCAGCTCACCATGGGGGACAAGATACAATGAGCAGTTCTTC
CASSPWGTRYNEQFF
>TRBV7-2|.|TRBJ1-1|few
TGTGCCAGCAGCTTAGACCCCAGGGTTGGGGCTGAAGCTTTCTTT
CASSLDPRVGAEAFF
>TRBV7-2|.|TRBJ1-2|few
TGTGCCAGCAGCTTAGCGCGATTAGAACACTATGGCTACACCTTC
CASSLARLEHYGYTF
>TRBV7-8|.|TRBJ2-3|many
TGTGCCAGCAGCTTAGCAGGGACGGAGAGGCCTCAGTATTTT
CASSLAGTERPQYF
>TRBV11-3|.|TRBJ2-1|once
TGTGCCAGCAGCCCGTCGGGGGATCTCTACAATGAGCAGTTCTTC
CASSPSGDLYNEQFF
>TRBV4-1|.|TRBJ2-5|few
TGCGCCAGCAGCAGGGAGAGGGAAGAGACCCAGTACTTC
CASSREREETQYF
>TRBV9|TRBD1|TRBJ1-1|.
TGTGCCAGCAGCGCACCGGGACAGGGGAAAACTGAAGCTTTCTTT
CASSAPGQGKTEAFF
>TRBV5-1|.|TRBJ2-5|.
TGCGCCAGCCAAAGCTTGGGTTTGGGGTACCAAGAGACCCAGTACTTC
CASQSLGLGYQETQYF
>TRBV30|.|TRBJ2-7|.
TGTGCCTGGAGTGTAGGGGCAGGGTACTCCTACGAGCAGTACTTC
CAWSVGAGYSYEQYF
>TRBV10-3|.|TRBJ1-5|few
TGTGCCATCGGGGGAGAGCAGGGACGACAGCCCCAGCATTTT
CAIGGEQGRQPQHF
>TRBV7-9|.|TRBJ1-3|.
TGTGCCAGCAGTACGAGCCGGACACCTGGAAACACCATATATTTT
CASSTSRTPGNTIYF
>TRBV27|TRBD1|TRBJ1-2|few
TGTGCCAGCAGTCCCAGGGACAGGTGGGGGCTTGGCTACACCTTC
CASSPRDRWGLGYTF
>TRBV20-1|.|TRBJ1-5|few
TGCAGTACCCGGTTAGCCGGACTAGGGTGGAATCAGCCCCAGCATTTT
CSTRLAGLGWNQPQHF
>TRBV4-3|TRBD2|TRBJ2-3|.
TGCGCCAGCAGCCTGGGACTAGCGGGGGGGCAGACAGATACGCAGTATTTT
CASSLGLAGGQTDTQYF
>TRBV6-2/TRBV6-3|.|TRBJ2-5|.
TGTGCCAGCAGCTCTACTAGTCCGGAGACCCAGTACTTC
CASSSTSPETQYF